A selection of T cell receptor beta chains follows, all from one sample in a study of blood T cell repertoires in COVID-19. Only in-frame clones appear in the TCRdb table, and some are missing; sequencing was by immunoSEQ multiplex PCR. The repertoire holds 200,000 to 300,000 clones, with 83% as singletons. Specimen: PBMCs or T cells enriched from blood (not recorded which). These receptors were taken from a middle-aged woman who had been exposed to COVID-19. Each CDR3 is given with its conserved first and last residue. The D gene is left open where the match is weak. Some rows have no size entry. The others give once, few or many, or a class for an expanded clone.

once	TRBV7-8	TRBJ1-6	NA	CASSLDGGRPLHF	TGTGCCAGCAGCTTAGATGGGGGGAGACCCCTCCACTTT
once	TRBV7-6	TRBJ2-1	TRBD1	CASSLDRDRGRYEQFF	TGTGCCAGCAGCTTAGACCGGGACAGGGGAAGGTATGAGCAGTTCTTC
few	TRBV6-5	TRBJ2-1	NA	CASSHPDSAYNEQFF	TGTGCCAGCAGCCACCCGGACTCAGCCTACAATGAGCAGTTCTTC
NA	TRBV5-6	TRBJ1-2	TRBD1	CASSFPGQEGGYTF	TGTGCCAGCAGCTTTCCGGGACAGGAAGGCGGCTACACCTTC
NA	TRBV7-2	TRBJ2-1	TRBD2	CASSLDGGDYNEQFF	TGTGCCAGCAGCTTGGACGGGGGGGACTACAATGAGCAGTTCTTC
once	TRBV5-1	TRBJ1-6	TRBD1	CASSLSTGTGDSPLHF	TGCGCCAGCAGCTTATCTACCGGGACAGGGGACTCACCCCTCCACTTT
NA	TRBV9	TRBJ1-6	TRBD1	CASSNRQGGNSPLHF	TGTGCCAGCAGCAACCGACAGGGGGGCAATTCACCCCTCCACTTT
NA	TRBV19	TRBJ1-2	TRBD1	CASSVYRGLLILNNYGYTF	TGTGCCAGTAGTGTCTACAGGGGGCTCTTAATCCTCAATAACTATGGCTACACCTTC
once	TRBV19	TRBJ2-3	TRBD1	CASSMGTGGFADTQYF	TGTGCCAGTAGTATGGGGACAGGGGGCTTTGCAGATACGCAGTATTTT
NA	TRBV18	TRBJ1-3	NA	CASSPREGKQGVGTIYF	TGTGCCAGCTCACCACGCGAGGGGAAACAGGGAGTTGGCACCATATATTTT
NA	TRBV7-9	TRBJ1-2	TRBD1	CASSIAGTGAFLGYTF	TGTGCCAGCAGCATCGCCGGGACAGGTGCCTTTCTGGGCTACACCTTC
NA	TRBV6-6	TRBJ1-1	TRBD1	CASSLGQWPGMNTEAFF	TGTGCCAGCAGTCTGGGACAGTGGCCTGGAATGAACACTGAAGCTTTCTTT
NA	TRBV4-3	TRBJ2-1	NA	CASSQEVVQSSYNEQFF	TGCGCCAGCAGCCAAGAGGTCGTACAGAGCTCCTACAATGAGCAGTTCTTC
NA	TRBV6-6	TRBJ1-1	TRBD1	CASSYTGQGPMEAFF	TGTGCCAGCAGTTACACGGGACAGGGCCCCATGGAAGCTTTCTTT
once	TRBV5-5	TRBJ2-3	NA	CASSLRQGTDTQYF	TGTGCCAGCAGCTTGCGCCAGGGGACAGATACGCAGTATTTT
NA	TRBV7-2	TRBJ1-2	TRBD1	CASSSQARDRGIRGDGYTF	TGTGCCAGCAGCTCTCAAGCCAGGGACAGGGGGATAAGGGGGGATGGCTACACCTTC
NA	TRBV5-5	TRBJ2-2	NA	CASSLSDTGELFF	TGTGCCAGCAGCTTATCAGACACCGGGGAGCTGTTTTTT
NA	TRBV9	TRBJ2-7	NA	CASSPRAQGEQYF	TGTGCCAGCAGCCCCAGGGCCCAGGGCGAGCAGTACTTC
NA	TRBV18	TRBJ1-1	TRBD1	CASSPQTGEMNTEAFF	TGTGCCAGCTCACCGCAGACAGGGGAGATGAACACTGAAGCTTTCTTT
NA	TRBV19	TRBJ2-7	NA	CATRAGTNYEQYF	TGTGCCACTAGAGCGGGCACCAACTACGAGCAGTACTTC
NA	TRBV12-3/TRBV12-4	TRBJ1-2	NA	CASSIAYGYTF	TGTGCCAGCAGCATAGCCTATGGCTACACCTTC
NA	TRBV28	TRBJ2-5	NA	CASSSSSQETQYF	TGTGCCAGCAGTTCCTCCTCTCAAGAGACCCAGTACTTC
NA	TRBV5-6	TRBJ2-2	NA	CASSLIPGPNTGELFF	TGTGCCAGCAGCTTGATACCGGGTCCGAACACCGGGGAGCTGTTTTTT
NA	TRBV28	TRBJ2-7	NA	CASTKTPSNEQYF	TGTGCCAGCACCAAAACCCCATCTAACGAGCAGTACTTC
NA	TRBV19	TRBJ1-5	TRBD1	CASSVIWGQGEVQPQHF	TGTGCCAGTAGTGTGATTTGGGGACAGGGGGAGGTTCAGCCCCAGCATTTT
NA	TRBV30	TRBJ2-5	TRBD1	CAWSGQGVWETQYF	TGTGCCTGGAGTGGACAGGGGGTCTGGGAGACCCAGTACTTC
NA	TRBV2	TRBJ2-3	TRBD2	CASSERRASGERDTQYF	TGTGCCAGCAGTGAGAGGCGAGCTAGCGGGGAAAGAGATACGCAGTATTTT
NA	TRBV6-6	TRBJ1-1	NA	CASNQRGTGTEAFF	TGTGCCAGCAACCAACGGGGGACTGGCACTGAAGCTTTCTTT
NA	TRBV3-1/TRBV3-2	TRBJ1-2	TRBD1	CASSQDNTGTGHGYTF	TGTGCCAGCAGCCAAGACAACACCGGGACAGGGCACGGCTACACCTTC
once	TRBV27	TRBJ2-7	TRBD1	CASSRGSFTGAYEQYF	TGTGCCAGCAGTCGCGGTTCGTTCACAGGGGCTTACGAGCAGTACTTC
NA	TRBV24-1	TRBJ2-5	TRBD1	CATSDNRGQGGTFRETQYF	TGTGCCACCAGTGACAATAGGGGGCAGGGTGGCACCTTTAGGGAGACCCAGTACTTC
few	TRBV18	TRBJ2-1	NA	CASSPNNYNEQFF	TGTGCCAGCTCACCAAACAACTACAATGAGCAGTTCTTC
NA	TRBV2	TRBJ1-2	NA	CAIHNGEGPNGYTF	TGTGCCATACACAACGGGGAGGGGCCCAATGGCTACACCTTC
NA	TRBV11-1	TRBJ1-2	TRBD1	CASSSRQGGYGYTF	TGTGCCAGCAGCTCGCGACAGGGCGGCTATGGCTACACCTTC
NA	TRBV7-9	TRBJ1-2	NA	CASSPRRANYGYTF	TGTGCCAGCAGCCCTCGCCGGGCTAACTATGGCTACACCTTC
NA	TRBV7-9	TRBJ2-3	NA	CASSSGLLLDTQYF	TGTGCCAGCAGCTCCGGACTCCTCTTAGATACGCAGTATTTT
NA	TRBV19	TRBJ1-3	TRBD1	CATRGGNTIYF	TGTGCCACCAGGGGGGGAAACACCATATATTTT
once	TRBV7-2	TRBJ1-2	NA	CASSLAGLNGYTF	TGTGCCAGCAGCTTGGCAGGCCTAAATGGCTACACCTTC
NA	TRBV11-2	TRBJ2-7	NA	CASSLRQGNFYEQYF	TGTGCCAGCAGCTTAAGGCAGGGTAATTTCTACGAGCAGTACTTC
NA	TRBV6-5	TRBJ2-2	NA	CASSPGQGSGELFF	TGTGCCAGCAGCCCGGGACAAGGGTCCGGGGAGCTGTTTTTT
NA	TRBV15	TRBJ1-4	NA	CATGERSGEGEKLFF	TGTGCCACCGGCGAGAGGTCGGGGGAGGGGGAAAAACTGTTTTTT
NA	TRBV7-2	TRBJ2-7	NA	CASSLEAGKWGEQYF	TGTGCCAGCAGCTTAGAGGCAGGGAAGTGGGGCGAGCAGTACTTC
many	TRBV3-1/TRBV3-2	TRBJ2-1	NA	CASRGAEYNEQFF	TGTGCCAGCCGGGGAGCGGAATACAATGAGCAGTTCTTC
NA	TRBV19	TRBJ1-5	TRBD1	CASCAGQGGNQPQHF	TGTGCCAGTTGTGCAGGACAGGGGGGCAATCAGCCCCAGCATTTT
NA	TRBV6-5	TRBJ2-1	TRBD2	CASSSGGIGEQFF	TGTGCCAGCTCTAGCGGGGGAATCGGTGAGCAGTTCTTC
few	TRBV4-1	TRBJ2-7	NA	CASSFNKDSYEQYF	TGCGCCAGCAGCTTTAACAAAGACTCCTACGAGCAGTACTTC